This is a list of T cell receptor beta chains from one sample in a study of T cell responses to AZD1222 COVID-19 vaccine. Produced via immunoSEQ multiplex PCR; TCRdb's table is partial and in-frame only. The table has about 99,000 clones, 87% seen once; the top ten hold less than 3%. The sequenced sample was peripheral blood, obtained on day 0 of AZD1222 vaccination. The receptors originated from an adult in good health. CDR3s include the opening cysteine and the closing phenylalanine or tryptophan. A D gene is named only where the DNA matches it firmly. Expanded clones are given a class, and other clones once, few, many or no size at all.

cdr3_aa	cdr3_nt	j_call	d_call	clone_size	v_call
CASSATGDDTEAFF	TGTGCCAGCAGCGCGACAGGGGACGACACTGAAGCTTTCTTT	TRBJ1-1	TRBD1	NA	TRBV9
CATSDLRTTGTGELFF	TGTGCCACCAGTGATCTCCGGACAACCGGGACCGGGGAGCTGTTTTTT	TRBJ2-2	NA	NA	TRBV24-1
CASSPIRNFSGNTIYF	TGTGCCAGCAGCCCCATCCGGAATTTCTCTGGAAACACCATATATTTT	TRBJ1-3	NA	NA	TRBV11-2
CASSLVGQGALGANVLTF	TGTGCCAGCAGCTTGGTGGGACAGGGGGCGCTAGGGGCCAACGTCCTGACTTTC	TRBJ2-6	TRBD1	NA	TRBV5-4
CASSQEGGMNTEAFF	TGTGCCAGCAGCCAAGAAGGGGGTATGAACACTGAAGCTTTCTTT	TRBJ1-1	NA	NA	TRBV4-2
CASSLEGVTEAFF	TGTGCCAGCAGCTTAGAAGGAGTCACTGAAGCTTTCTTT	TRBJ1-1	NA	NA	TRBV11-2
CASGNSPLHF	TGTGCCAGCGGCAATTCACCCCTCCACTTT	TRBJ1-6	NA	NA	TRBV28
CTSSSGTGEPIEQFF	TGCACCAGCAGCTCGGGGACAGGGGAGCCCATCGAGCAGTTCTTC	TRBJ2-1	NA	NA	TRBV1
CASSHIRDRGPYEQYF	TGTGCCAGCAGCCATATCCGGGACAGGGGACCCTACGAGCAGTACTTC	TRBJ2-7	TRBD1	NA	TRBV11-2
CASSLVGLAVHNEQFF	TGTGCCAGCAGCTTAGTAGGACTAGCGGTCCACAATGAGCAGTTCTTC	TRBJ2-1	TRBD2	NA	TRBV7-8
CASTEDRGHSTDTQYF	TGTGCCAGCACCGAAGACAGGGGGCATAGCACAGATACGCAGTATTTT	TRBJ2-3	TRBD1	NA	TRBV2
CASSLGQYNEQFF	TGTGCCAGCAGTTTGGGACAATACAATGAGCAGTTCTTC	TRBJ2-1	NA	NA	TRBV12-3/TRBV12-4
CASSQGETVYNEQFF	TGCGCCAGCAGCCAAGGGGAGACAGTATACAATGAGCAGTTCTTC	TRBJ2-1	NA	NA	TRBV4-3
CASSQGQGSNQPQHF	TGCGCCAGCAGCCAAGGACAGGGGAGCAATCAGCCCCAGCATTTT	TRBJ1-5	TRBD1	NA	TRBV4-1
CASSVGGGVHNEQFF	TGTGCCAGCAGCGTAGGCGGGGGAGTGCACAATGAGCAGTTCTTC	TRBJ2-1	TRBD2	NA	TRBV9
CASSLEGVDGTEAFF	TGTGCCAGCAGCTTGGAGGGGGTTGACGGCACTGAAGCTTTCTTT	TRBJ1-1	NA	NA	TRBV5-6
CSVEGRTGRETQYF	TGCAGCGTTGAAGGCCGGACAGGGAGAGAGACCCAGTACTTC	TRBJ2-5	TRBD1	NA	TRBV29-1
CASSYDINYGYTF	TGTGCCAGCAGTTACGACATAAACTATGGCTACACCTTC	TRBJ1-2	NA	NA	TRBV6-5
CASSFKGSSDGELFF	TGTGCCAGCAGCTTTAAGGGTAGCTCGGACGGGGAGCTGTTTTTT	TRBJ2-2	NA	NA	TRBV5-4
CASLYTAGVEYF	TGTGCCAGCCTTTATACCGCAGGGGTGGAGTACTTC	TRBJ2-7	NA	NA	TRBV2
CASSWDAGLSETQYF	TGTGCCAGCAGCTGGGACGCCGGGTTGTCGGAGACCCAGTACTTC	TRBJ2-5	NA	NA	TRBV5-4
CASSPRAGSSGNTIYF	TGTGCCAGCAGCCCACGGGCAGGGAGCTCTGGAAACACCATATATTTT	TRBJ1-3	NA	NA	TRBV7-2
CASSLSGGPHYNEQFF	TGTGCCAGCAGCCTTAGCGGGGGCCCCCACTACAATGAGCAGTTCTTC	TRBJ2-1	TRBD2	once	TRBV7-2